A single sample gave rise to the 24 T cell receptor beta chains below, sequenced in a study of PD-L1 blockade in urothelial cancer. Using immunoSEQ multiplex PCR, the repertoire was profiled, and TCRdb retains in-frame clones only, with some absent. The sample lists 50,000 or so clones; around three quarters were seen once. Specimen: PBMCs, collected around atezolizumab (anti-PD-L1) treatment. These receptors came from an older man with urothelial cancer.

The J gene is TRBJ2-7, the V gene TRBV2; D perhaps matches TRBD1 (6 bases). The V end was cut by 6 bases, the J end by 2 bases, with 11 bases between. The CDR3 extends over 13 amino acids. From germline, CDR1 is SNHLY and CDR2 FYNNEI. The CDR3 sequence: CASRRTDTYEQYF. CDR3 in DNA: TGTGCCAGCAGACGGACAGATACCTACGAGCAGTACTTC.

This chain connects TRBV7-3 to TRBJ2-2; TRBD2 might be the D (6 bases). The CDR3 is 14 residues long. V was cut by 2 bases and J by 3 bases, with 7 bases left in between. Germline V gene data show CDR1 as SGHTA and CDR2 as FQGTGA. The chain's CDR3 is CASSLSGDTGELFF. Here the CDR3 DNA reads TGTGCCAGCAGCTTATCGGGGGACACCGGGGAGCTGTTTTTT. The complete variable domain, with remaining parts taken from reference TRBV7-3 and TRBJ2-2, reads GAGVSQTPSNKVTEKGKYVELRCDPISGHTALYWYRQSLGQGPEFLIYFQGTGAADDSGLPNDRFFAVRPEGSVSTLKIQRTERGDSAVYLCASSLSGDTGELFFGEGSRLTVL.

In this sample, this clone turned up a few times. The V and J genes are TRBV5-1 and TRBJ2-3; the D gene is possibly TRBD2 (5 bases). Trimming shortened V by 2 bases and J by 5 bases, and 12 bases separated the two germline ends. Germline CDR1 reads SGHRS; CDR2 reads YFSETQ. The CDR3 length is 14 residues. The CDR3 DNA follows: TGCGCCAGCAGCTTCGGACTCCCCGGAGATACGCAGTATTTT. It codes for CASSFGLPGDTQYF.

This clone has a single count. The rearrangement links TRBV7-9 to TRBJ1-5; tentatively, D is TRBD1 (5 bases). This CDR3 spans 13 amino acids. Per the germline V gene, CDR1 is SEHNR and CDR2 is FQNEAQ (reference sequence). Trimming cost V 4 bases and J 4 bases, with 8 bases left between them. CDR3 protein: CASSSQVNQPQHF. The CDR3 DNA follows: TGTGCCAGCAGCTCACAGGTTAATCAGCCCCAGCATTTT.

The CDR3 reads CASNSLQAGELFF. CDR3 nucleotide sequence: TGTGCCAGCAACTCCCTCCAGGCCGGGGAGCTGTTTTTT. The chain has TRBV7-9 and TRBJ2-2; D unresolved. V was trimmed by 7 bases and J by 6 bases, leaving 12 bases between them. The V gene's germline CDR1 is SEHNR and CDR2 FQNEAQ (reference sequence). This CDR3 spans 13 amino acids.

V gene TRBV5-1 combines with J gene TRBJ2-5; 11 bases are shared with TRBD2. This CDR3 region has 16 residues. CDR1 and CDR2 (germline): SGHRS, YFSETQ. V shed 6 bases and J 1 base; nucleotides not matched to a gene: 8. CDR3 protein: CASTTGTSGPQETQYF. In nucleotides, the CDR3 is TGCGCCAGCACCACCGGGACTAGCGGCCCCCAAGAGACCCAGTACTTC. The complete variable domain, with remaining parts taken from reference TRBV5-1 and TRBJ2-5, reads KAGVTQTPRYLIKTRGQQVTLSCSPISGHRSVSWYQQTPGQGLQFLFEYFSETQRNKGNFPGRFSGRQFSNSRSEMNVSTLELGDSALYLCASTTGTSGPQETQYFGPGTRLLVL.

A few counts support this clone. As DNA, the CDR3 is TGTGCCAGCTCACCAAAGGGGGATCAGCCCCAGCATTTT. Protein sequence: CASSPKGDQPQHF. The V call is TRBV18, the J call TRBJ1-5; D may be TRBD1 (6 bases). CDR1 and CDR2 from the germline V gene are KGHSH and LQKENI. Trimming stripped 2 bases from V and 5 bases from J, with 7 bases between. The CDR3 runs 13 residues.

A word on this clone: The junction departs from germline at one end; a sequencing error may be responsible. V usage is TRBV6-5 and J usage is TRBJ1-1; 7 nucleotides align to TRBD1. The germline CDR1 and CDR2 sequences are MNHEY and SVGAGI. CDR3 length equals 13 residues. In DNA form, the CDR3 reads TGTGCCGGCAGCCGGGACAGGAACACTGAAGCTTTCTTT. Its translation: CAGSRDRNTEAFF.

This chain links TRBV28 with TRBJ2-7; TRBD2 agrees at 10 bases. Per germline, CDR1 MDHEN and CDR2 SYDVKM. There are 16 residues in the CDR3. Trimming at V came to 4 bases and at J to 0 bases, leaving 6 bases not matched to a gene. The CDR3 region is CASSSSGGLSSYEQYF. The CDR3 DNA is TGTGCCAGCAGTTCTAGCGGGGGCTTGAGCTCCTACGAGCAGTACTTC.

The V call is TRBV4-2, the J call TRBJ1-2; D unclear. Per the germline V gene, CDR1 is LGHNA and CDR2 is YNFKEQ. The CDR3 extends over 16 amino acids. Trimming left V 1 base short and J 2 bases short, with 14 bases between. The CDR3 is CASSQGLLVVNYGYTF. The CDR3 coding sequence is TGTGCCAGCAGCCAAGGATTACTGGTCGTGAACTATGGCTACACCTTC.

In DNA, the CDR3 is TGTGCCAGCAGCGTAGGGATAGCGGGCAATGAGCAGTTCTTC. This translates into CASSVGIAGNEQFF. The J gene is TRBJ2-1, the V gene TRBV9; TRBD2 aligns across 7 bases. Germline V lookup: CDR1 SGDLS, CDR2 YYNGEE. The CDR3 is made up of 14 amino acids. Trimming at V came to 0 bases and at J to 6 bases, leaving 3 bases not matched to a gene.

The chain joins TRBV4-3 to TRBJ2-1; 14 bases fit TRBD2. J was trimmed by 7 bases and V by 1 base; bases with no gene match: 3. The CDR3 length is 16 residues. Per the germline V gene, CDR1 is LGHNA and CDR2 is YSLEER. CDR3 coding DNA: TGCGCCAGCAGCCAAGCCGGGACTAGCGGGGGTAATGAGCAGTTCTTC. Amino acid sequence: CASSQAGTSGGNEQFF.

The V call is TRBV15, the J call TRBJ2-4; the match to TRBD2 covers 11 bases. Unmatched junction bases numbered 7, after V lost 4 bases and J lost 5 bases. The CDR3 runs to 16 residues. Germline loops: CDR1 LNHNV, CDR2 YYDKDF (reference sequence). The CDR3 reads CATSTRAGLAENIQYF. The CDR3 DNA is TGTGCCACCAGCACCAGAGCGGGACTAGCGGAAAACATTCAGTACTTC.

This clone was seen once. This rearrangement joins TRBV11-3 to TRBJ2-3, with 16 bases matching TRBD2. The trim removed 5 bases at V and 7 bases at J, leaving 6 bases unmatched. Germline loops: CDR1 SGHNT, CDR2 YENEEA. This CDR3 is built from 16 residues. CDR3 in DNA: TGTGCCAGCAGCCCCGGGACTAGCGGGGGGGCGTATACGCAGTATTTT. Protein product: CASSPGTSGGAYTQYF. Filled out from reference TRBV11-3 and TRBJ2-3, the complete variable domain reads EAGVVQSPRYKIIEKKQPVAFWCNPISGHNTLYWYLQNLGQGPELLIRYENEEAVDDSQLPKDRFSAERLKGVDSTLKIQPAELGDSAVYLCASSPGTSGGAYTQYFGPGTRLTVL.

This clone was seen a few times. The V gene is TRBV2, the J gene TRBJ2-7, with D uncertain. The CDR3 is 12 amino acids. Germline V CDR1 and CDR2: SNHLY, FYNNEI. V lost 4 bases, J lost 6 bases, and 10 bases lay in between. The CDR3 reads CASSAERGEQYF. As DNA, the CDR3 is TGTGCCAGCAGTGCGGAGCGAGGCGAGCAGTACTTC.

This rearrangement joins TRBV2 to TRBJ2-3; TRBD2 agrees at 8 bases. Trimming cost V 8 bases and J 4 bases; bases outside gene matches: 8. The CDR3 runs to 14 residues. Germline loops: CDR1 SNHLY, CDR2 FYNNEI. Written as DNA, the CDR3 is TGTGCCAGCCTAGCGGGCAAAGGGCCAGATACGCAGTATTTT. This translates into CASLAGKGPDTQYF.

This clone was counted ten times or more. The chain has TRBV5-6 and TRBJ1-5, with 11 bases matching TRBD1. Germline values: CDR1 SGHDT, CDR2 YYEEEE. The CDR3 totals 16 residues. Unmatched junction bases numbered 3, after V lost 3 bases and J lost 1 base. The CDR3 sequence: CASSWTGGPSNQPQHF. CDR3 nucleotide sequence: TGTGCCAGCAGCTGGACAGGGGGCCCCAGCAATCAGCCCCAGCATTTT.

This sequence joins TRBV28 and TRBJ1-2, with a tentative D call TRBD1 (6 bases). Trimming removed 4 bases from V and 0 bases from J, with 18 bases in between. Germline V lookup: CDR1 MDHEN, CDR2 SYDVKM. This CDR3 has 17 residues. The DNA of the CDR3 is TGTGCCAGCAGTTCACCCTCTCCGGGACATACTAACTATGGCTACACCTTC. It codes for CASSSPSPGHTNYGYTF.

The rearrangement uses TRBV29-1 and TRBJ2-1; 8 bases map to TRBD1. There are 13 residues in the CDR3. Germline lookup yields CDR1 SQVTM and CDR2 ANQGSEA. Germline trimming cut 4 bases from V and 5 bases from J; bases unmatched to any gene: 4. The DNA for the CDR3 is TGCAGCGTTGGGACAGGGCTTAACAATGAGCAGTTCTTC. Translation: CSVGTGLNNEQFF.

CDR3 bases: TGCGCCAGCAGCCCACGCGGGACAGCCTTCTACGAGCAGTACTTC. Translated, it gives CASSPRGTAFYEQYF. This chain links TRBV5-1 with TRBJ2-7; TRBD1 might be the D (7 bases). With 4 bases removed from V and 3 bases from J, the gap between germline ends came to 17 bases. CDR3 length equals 15 residues. In germline, CDR1 is SGHRS, CDR2 YFSETQ.

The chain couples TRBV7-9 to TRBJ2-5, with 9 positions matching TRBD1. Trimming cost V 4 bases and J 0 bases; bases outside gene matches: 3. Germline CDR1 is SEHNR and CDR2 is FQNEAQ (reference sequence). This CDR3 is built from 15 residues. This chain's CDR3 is CASSSGQGYQETQYF. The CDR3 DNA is TGTGCCAGCAGCTCGGGACAGGGCTACCAAGAGACCCAGTACTTC.

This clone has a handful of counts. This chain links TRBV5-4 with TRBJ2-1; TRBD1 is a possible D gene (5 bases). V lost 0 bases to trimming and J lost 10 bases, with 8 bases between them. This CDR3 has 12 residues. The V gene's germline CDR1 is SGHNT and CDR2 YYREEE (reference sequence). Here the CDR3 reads CASSLVRGEQFF. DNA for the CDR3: TGTGCCAGCAGCTTGGTTAGGGGCGAGCAGTTCTTC.

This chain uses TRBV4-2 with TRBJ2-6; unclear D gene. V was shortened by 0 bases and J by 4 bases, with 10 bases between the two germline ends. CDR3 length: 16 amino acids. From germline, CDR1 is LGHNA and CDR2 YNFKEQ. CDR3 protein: CASSQDLGEGANVLTF. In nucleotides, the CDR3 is TGTGCCAGCAGCCAAGATCTCGGAGAAGGGGCCAACGTCCTGACTTTC.

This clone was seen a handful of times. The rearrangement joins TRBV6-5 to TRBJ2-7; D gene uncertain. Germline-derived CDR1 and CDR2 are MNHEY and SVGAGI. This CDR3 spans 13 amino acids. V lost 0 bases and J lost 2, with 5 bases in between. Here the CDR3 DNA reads TGTGCCAGCAGTTACTCGGTAGCCTACGAGCAGTACTTC. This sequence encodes CASSYSVAYEQYF.